These 20 T cell receptor beta chains originate from one sample sequenced in a study of blood T cell repertoires in COVID-19. Generated by immunoSEQ multiplex PCR, the TCRdb table keeps only in-frame clones and is missing some. This sample has roughly 280,000 clones; 80% to 90% occur once, and the top ten carry roughly 9.6%. The material sequenced was peripheral blood. These receptors all stem from a woman aged 70-85 years with acute or convalescent COVID-19.

This chain connects TRBV5-8 to TRBJ1-1; the D gene is possibly TRBD1 (5 bases). The length of the CDR3 is 14 residues. Per germline, CDR1 SGHTS and CDR2 YDEGEE. Trimming shortened V by 1 base and J by 4 bases, and 11 bases separated the two germline ends. CDR3 coding DNA: TGTGCCAGCAGCTTGAGGCAGGGTATCACTGAAGCTTTCTTT. Residues: CASSLRQGITEAFF.

This clone was seen a few times. The V call is TRBV20-1, the J call TRBJ1-2; D unclear. V was shortened by 6 bases and J by 3 bases, with 2 bases between the two germline ends. CDR1 is DFQATT, CDR2 SNEGSKA, per germline (reference sequence). The CDR3 is 9 residues long. CDR3 bases: TGCAGTGCCTACTATGGCTACACCTTC. It translates to CSAYYGYTF.

The rearrangement links TRBV6-9 to TRBJ2-7; 11 bases are shared with TRBD2. This CDR3 contains 17 residues. Per the germline V gene, CDR1 is MNHGY and CDR2 is SVAAGI. J lost 2 bases, V lost 4 bases, and 10 bases had no gene match. DNA of the CDR3: TGTGCCAGCAGTTTCAGGGACGGGACTAGCGGTACCTACGAGCAGTACTTC. As protein: CASSFRDGTSGTYEQYF.

The chain links TRBV19 to TRBJ1-1, with D tentatively TRBD1 (6 bases). Deletions cut 6 bases from V and 1 base from J, with 12 bases between. There are 14 residues in the CDR3. Per the germline V gene, CDR1 is LNHDA and CDR2 is SQIVND (reference sequence). The CDR3 bases are TGTGCCAGTAGCCCTACAGGGACGAACACTGAAGCTTTCTTT. Translated: CASSPTGTNTEAFF. Full variable domain (outside the CDR3, taken from reference TRBV19 and TRBJ1-1): DGGITQSPKYLFRKEGQNVTLSCEQNLNHDAMYWYRQDPGQGLRLIYYSQIVNDFQKGDIAEGYSVSREKKESFPLTVTSAQKNPTAFYLCASSPTGTNTEAFFGQGTRLTVV.

The chain is built from TRBV19 and TRBJ2-7, with 12 bases matching TRBD2. The CDR3 covers 15 residues. Trimming removed 5 bases from V and 6 bases from J; junction bases left unmatched: 8. The germline CDR1 and CDR2 sequences are LNHDA and SQIVND (reference sequence). The CDR3 reads CASSPGLAGSSEQYF. As DNA, the CDR3 is TGTGCCAGTAGTCCCGGACTAGCGGGGAGTAGCGAGCAGTACTTC.

V and J are TRBV28 and TRBJ1-4; 8 bases match TRBD1. After removal of 4 bases from V and 6 bases from J, the junction contained 4 bases not matched to a gene. The V gene's germline CDR1 is MDHEN and CDR2 SYDVKM. The CDR3 has 14 amino acids. The CDR3 protein is CASSSDRADEKLFF. Here the CDR3 DNA reads TGTGCCAGCAGTTCGGACAGGGCGGATGAAAAACTGTTTTTT.

The chain joins TRBV6-5 to TRBJ1-1; D not certain. This CDR3 has 14 amino acids. Germline V gives CDR1 MNHEY, CDR2 SVGAGI. V was cut by 1 base and J by 6 bases, with 12 bases left in between. CDR3 bases: TGTGCCAGCAGTTACTTCACCTCCGGGGCTGAAGCTTTCTTT. Amino acids: CASSYFTSGAEAFF.

J is TRBJ2-2 and V is TRBV5-1, with 7 bases aligning to TRBD2. The trim removed 0 bases at V and 4 bases at J, leaving 12 bases unmatched. Germline assignment: CDR1 SGHRS and CDR2 YFSETQ. The CDR3 has 18 residues. CDR3 sequence: CASSLGSTTSVITGELFF. In nucleotides, the CDR3 is TGCGCCAGCAGCTTGGGCTCGACTACTAGCGTGATCACCGGGGAGCTGTTTTTT. Filled out from reference TRBV5-1 and TRBJ2-2, the complete variable domain reads KAGVTQTPRYLIKTRGQQVTLSCSPISGHRSVSWYQQTPGQGLQFLFEYFSETQRNKGNFPGRFSGRQFSNSRSEMNVSTLELGDSALYLCASSLGSTTSVITGELFFGEGSRLTVL.

This sequence joins TRBV20-1 and TRBJ1-2; TRBD1 agrees at 7 bases. CDR1 is DFQATT and CDR2 is SNEGSKA in the germline V gene (reference sequence). J lost 2 bases, V lost 3 bases, and 9 bases had no gene match. The CDR3 sequence is 15 residues long. In DNA form, the CDR3 reads TGCAGTGCTAGTGGCCCGCGACAGGGAAACTATGGCTACACCTTC. Translated, it gives CSASGPRQGNYGYTF.

This rearrangement joins TRBV5-1 to TRBJ1-2; possible D gene TRBD1, 5 bases. Germline V lookup: CDR1 SGHRS, CDR2 YFSETQ. The CDR3 contains 18 residues. The V gene lost 1 base and the J gene lost 6 bases, with 25 bases spanning the gap. CDR3 sequence (DNA): TGCGCCAGCAGCTTGCAGGGTACGGCCCCGGATTTAAGCGATGGCTACACCTTC. Its translation: CASSLQGTAPDLSDGYTF.

The chain carries TRBV4-1 and TRBJ2-7; 7 bases match TRBD1. Germline V CDR1 and CDR2: MGHRA, YSYEKL. The CDR3 is 17 amino acids. Trimming cost V 0 bases and J 2 bases; bases outside gene matches: 10. This CDR3 is CASSQDGVTGWTYEQYF. The CDR3 nucleotides read TGCGCCAGCAGCCAAGACGGGGTGACAGGGTGGACCTACGAGCAGTACTTC.

V gene TRBV10-1 combines with J gene TRBJ2-1; TRBD1 matches 7 bases. The junction had 2 bases not matched to a gene; V was cut back by 10 bases and J by 8 bases. The CDR3 runs to 10 residues. Germline CDR1 reads WNHNN; CDR2 reads SYGVQD (reference sequence). CDR3 sequence: CANTGDEQFF. The CDR3 DNA follows: TGCGCCAATACAGGGGATGAGCAGTTCTTC.

This rearrangement joins TRBV29-1 to TRBJ1-1; D is undetermined. The CDR3 contains 10 residues. Trimming cost V 7 bases and J 1 base, with 4 bases left between them. Germline V gene data show CDR1 as SQVTM and CDR2 as ANQGSEA. CDR3 region: CSGENTEAFF. In DNA, the CDR3 is TGCAGCGGAGAGAACACTGAAGCTTTCTTT.

With regard to this clone: Other nucleotide sequences from this sample produce the same CDR3. This chain joins TRBV18 and TRBJ1-5; perhaps TRBD1 as D (5 bases). The CDR3 is made up of 14 amino acids. Germline V gene data show CDR1 as KGHSH and CDR2 as LQKENI. The V and J ends lost 3 bases and 7 bases respectively, with 13 bases between them. In DNA, the CDR3 is TGTGCCAGCTCACCCGATTCAGGGAACCAGCCCCAGCATTTT. Residues: CASSPDSGNQPQHF.

With regard to this clone: The sample holds other DNA sequences that translate to the same CDR3. The V call is TRBV18, the J call TRBJ1-5; no clear D gene. Trimming shortened V by 2 bases and J by 5 bases, and 7 bases separated the two germline ends. The length of the CDR3 is 13 residues. Germline values: CDR1 KGHSH, CDR2 LQKENI. DNA for the CDR3: TGTGCCAGCTCACCAGGGCGTGATCAGCCCCAGCATTTT. It specifies CASSPGRDQPQHF.

The chain is built from TRBV5-4 and TRBJ1-1, with D possibly matching TRBD1 (6 bases). There are 15 residues in the CDR3. Germline CDR1 SGHNT, CDR2 YYREEE (reference sequence). V was clipped by 3 bases and J by 0 bases, with 12 bases between them. CDR3 nucleotides: TGTGCCAGCAGCTCCGCCCGGGACATGAACACTGAAGCTTTCTTT. Encoded protein: CASSSARDMNTEAFF.

This chain links TRBV10-2 with TRBJ1-1; D uncertain. The V gene's germline CDR1 is WSHSY and CDR2 SAAADI. The CDR3 sequence is 12 residues long. V gave up 6 bases and J gave up 4 bases, with 9 bases separating them. The CDR3 loop reads CASSLGSTEAFF. The DNA of the CDR3 is TGCGCCAGCAGCCTTGGGAGCACTGAAGCTTTCTTT.

The J gene is TRBJ2-1, the V gene TRBV6-6; TRBD2 matches 12 bases. From germline, CDR1 is MNHNY and CDR2 SVGAGI (reference sequence). This CDR3 comprises 16 residues. The V segment lost 2 bases and the J segment 6 bases; nucleotides outside the gene matches: 5. The CDR3 spells CASSYPSGGAGNEQFF. DNA for the CDR3: TGTGCCAGCAGTTACCCTAGCGGGGGGGCGGGCAATGAGCAGTTCTTC.

This chain uses TRBV7-9 with TRBJ2-7, with D hard to call. From germline, CDR1 is SEHNR and CDR2 FQNEAQ (reference sequence). Trimming left V 4 bases short and J 5 bases short, with 15 bases between. The length of the CDR3 is 14 residues. The CDR3 sequence: CASSSRSSTDEQYF. CDR3 nucleotides: TGTGCCAGCAGCTCCCGATCTAGTACTGACGAGCAGTACTTC.

Turning to this clone: The same CDR3 also results from other DNA sequences found in this sample. This chain uses TRBV5-1 with TRBJ1-2; weak D call: TRBD1 (6 bases). Deletions cut 3 bases from V and 4 bases from J, with 13 bases between. The CDR3 consists of 14 residues. Germline V gene data show CDR1 as SGHRS and CDR2 as YFSETQ. The CDR3 bases are TGCGCCAGCAGCTCCCTCACAGGGAGCTATGGCTACACCTTC. It encodes CASSSLTGSYGYTF.